This T cell receptor (beta chain) came from a study of CD8+CD57+ T cells in acquired aplastic anemia. Overall study context: Sorted CD4+ and CD8+ cells gave a mean 3.2 ug DNA, range roughly 0.18 to 27.4 ug.

Genomic DNA constituted the template upon which TCR beta VDJ and CDR3 profiling was performed. MiXCR, applied by TCRdb to the reads, yields one record per CDR3 protein. The data show hundreds of thousands of distinct CDR3 sequences, with over 25% seen just once and less than 0.85% held by the top ten. Whole-study findings and limits: No significant patient-versus-control difference appeared in CD8+ Simpson's diversity. Approximately 29 was the count of CD8+ CDR3 sequences that patients shared with controls.

In patients chosen for sequencing, flow cytometry had shown CD8+CD57+ cell expansion. Sampling of blood occurred while the patients had still received no therapy. About this clonotype itself: Its antigen remains unidentified.

Germline V lookup: CDR1 LNHDA, CDR2 SQIVND (reference sequence). CDR3 length equals 14 residues. The V and J ends lost 6 bases and 2 bases respectively, with 12 bases between them. The V call is TRBV19, the J call TRBJ2-3, with no clear D. This receptor was obtained from a human donor with aplastic anemia. The sample consisted of sorted CD4+, CD8+, or CD8+CD57+ T cells (not recorded which) from PBMCs. CDR3 in DNA: TGTGCCAGTAGGAGAAGCCAAACCACAGATACGCAGTATTTT. Its protein is CASRRSQTTDTQYF. Supplemented by reference TRBV19 and TRBJ2-3, the full variable domain reads DGGITQSPKYLFRKEGQNVTLSCEQNLNHDAMYWYRQDPGQGLRLIYYSQIVNDFQKGDIAEGYSVSREKKESFPLTVTSAQKNPTAFYLCASRRSQTTDTQYFGPGTRLTVL.